This T cell receptor beta chain comes out of a study of T cell responses to AZD1222 COVID-19 vaccine. This clone was observed once. Profiled with immunoSEQ multiplex PCR; TCRdb holds only in-frame clones, not every one. The data contain over 150,000 clones, 94% of them singletons. Trimming shortened V by 0 bases and J by 2 bases, and 13 bases separated the two germline ends. The germline V gene has CDR1 LGHDT and CDR2 YNNKEL (reference sequence). The CDR3 is 16 amino acids. The sample was peripheral blood, taken 28 days after the second AZD1222 dose. This TCR was sampled from an adult who received the AZD1222 COVID-19 vaccine. The rearrangement uses TRBV3-1 (or the pseudogene TRBV3-2) and TRBJ1-2; no reliable D call. The CDR3 region is CASSQDLWTPNYGYTF. Written as DNA, the CDR3 is TGTGCCAGCAGCCAAGATCTATGGACCCCGAACTATGGCTACACCTTC.